Below, 20 T cell receptor beta chains from the same sample are listed, as sequenced in a study of blood T cells in healthy people across ages. Together with a sample-barcoded 5' primer, a J-beta primer mix was included in a second PCR lasting about 6 to 11 cycles. TCRdb analysed the 5' RACE reads with MiXCR anew, one entry per CDR3 protein. The sample has roughly 2 million distinct CDR3 sequences, around 48% seen once; the top ten hold less than 2.5%. The material sequenced was blood. The receptors stem from a middle-aged woman in good health.

This clonotype has more than one count but fewer than ten. The V and J genes are TRBV4-2 and TRBJ2-3; 7 positions agree with TRBD2. Germline-derived CDR1 and CDR2 are LGHNA and YNFKEQ. This CDR3 is built from 17 residues. Trimming cost V 0 bases and J 0 bases; bases outside gene matches: 6. The DNA of the CDR3 is TGTGCCAGCAGCCAAGAGATGCGGGGGACTAGCACAGATACGCAGTATTTT. Protein: CASSQEMRGTSTDTQYF.

V and J are TRBV5-1 and TRBJ2-6; D not resolved. V lost 1 base and J lost 2, with 10 bases in between. Germline CDR1 reads SGHRS; CDR2 reads YFSETQ. This CDR3 comprises 16 residues. The CDR3 loop is CASSLSVVPGANVLTF. The CDR3 DNA follows: TGCGCCAGCAGCTTGTCGGTGGTGCCTGGGGCCAACGTCCTGACTTTC.

The J gene is TRBJ2-3, the V gene TRBV12-3 or TRBV12-4, with 8 bases identical to TRBD1. V gave up 7 bases and J gave up 0 bases; unmatched junction bases: 6. The CDR3 has 15 amino acids. The CDR3 nucleotides are TGTGCCAGCATCAGACAGGGGTCAAGCACAGATACGCAGTATTTT. This translates into CASIRQGSSTDTQYF.

The V gene is TRBV24-1, the J gene TRBJ2-3; TRBD2 agrees at 7 bases. Germline loops: CDR1 KGHDR, CDR2 SFDVKD. The CDR3 contains 13 residues. J was trimmed by 3 bases and V by 5 bases; bases with no gene match: 1. The CDR3 sequence is CATSGGRTDTQYF. Here the CDR3 DNA reads TGTGCCACCAGTGGCGGGAGAACAGATACGCAGTATTTT.

V gene TRBV7-2 combines with J gene TRBJ2-1; no reliable D call. The CDR3 is made up of 15 amino acids. Germline V gene sequence: CDR1 SGHTA, CDR2 FQGNSA. V gave up 3 bases and J gave up 2 bases, with 11 bases separating them. The CDR3 loop is CASSLEPKPYNEQFF. The CDR3 DNA reads as TGTGCCAGCAGCTTGGAGCCAAAACCCTACAATGAGCAGTTCTTC. Variable domain in full (rest from reference TRBV7-2 and TRBJ2-1): GAGVSQSPSNKVTEKGKDVELRCDPISGHTALYWYRQSLGQGLEFLIYFQGNSAPDKSGLPSDRFSAERTGGSVSTLTIQRTQQEDSAVYLCASSLEPKPYNEQFFGPGTRLTVL.

The rearrangement links TRBV20-1 to TRBJ2-1, with a tentative D call TRBD2 (6 bases). Germline CDR1 reads DFQATT; CDR2 reads SNEGSKA (reference sequence). This CDR3 spans 16 amino acids. The CDR3 reads CSGNSGRGPSYNEQFF. The CDR3 DNA follows: TGCAGCGGCAACTCGGGGCGGGGACCTTCCTACAATGAGCAGTTCTTC.

This sequence joins TRBV7-9 and TRBJ1-6; perhaps TRBD1 as D (5 bases). Germline assignment: CDR1 SEHNR and CDR2 FQNEAQ (reference sequence). The V and J ends lost 4 bases and 9 bases respectively, with 13 bases between them. The CDR3 consists of 14 residues. For the CDR3, the DNA is TGTGCCAGCAGCTCGGACCTGGGGGGTTCACCCCTCCACTTT. Translating it yields CASSSDLGGSPLHF. Drawing the rest from reference TRBV7-9 and TRBJ1-6, the complete variable domain is DTGVSQNPRHKITKRGQNVTFRCDPISEHNRLYWYRQTLGQGPEFLTYFQNEAQLEKSRLLSDRFSAERPKGSFSTLEIQRTEQGDSAMYLCASSSDLGGSPLHFGNGTRLTVT.

The CDR3 is CASSYSKAAGDQETQYF. The CDR3 coding sequence is TGTGCCAGCAGTTACTCGAAGGCAGCGGGGGACCAAGAGACCCAGTACTTC. The rearrangement links TRBV6-5 to TRBJ2-5, with 8 bases fitting TRBD2. V shed 0 bases and J 0 bases; nucleotides not matched to a gene: 6. The length of the CDR3 is 17 residues. Germline V lookup: CDR1 MNHEY, CDR2 SVGAGI.

This chain joins TRBV27 and TRBJ2-1; unclear D gene. The germline V gene encodes CDR1 MNHEY and CDR2 SMNVEV (reference sequence). Trimming pared 6 bases from V and 10 bases from J, leaving 16 bases between. CDR3 length: 13 residues. The CDR3 DNA reads TGTGCCAGCAGCTTTAGGTTAGCCGACGAGCAGTTCTTC. The encoded protein is CASSFRLADEQFF.

This clonotype was detected only a few times. The rearrangement joins TRBV5-1 to TRBJ2-3; the D gene could be TRBD1 or TRBD2 (6 bases each). V was pared by 4 bases and J by 5 bases, with 17 bases between. The CDR3 is made up of 15 amino acids. CDR1 and CDR2 from the germline V gene are SGHRS and YFSETQ. This CDR3 is CASSPERGAVDTQYF. In DNA, the CDR3 is TGCGCCAGCAGCCCGGAGAGGGGGGCGGTAGATACGCAGTATTTT.

The chain's CDR3 is CASSYVPGSSYEQYF. As DNA, the CDR3 is TGTGCCAGCAGTTACGTCCCAGGGAGCTCCTACGAGCAGTACTTC. V and J are TRBV6-6 and TRBJ2-7; either TRBD1 or TRBD2 may fit D (5 bases each). Germline CDR1 reads MNHNY; CDR2 reads SVGAGI (reference sequence). The CDR3 extends over 15 amino acids. V lost 2 bases and J lost 0, with 11 bases in between.

CDR3 sequence: CASSPSLAGGINEQFF. DNA for the CDR3: TGTGCCAGCAGCCCCTCCCTGGCGGGGGGGATCAATGAGCAGTTCTTC. The V and J genes are TRBV9 and TRBJ2-1; TRBD2 aligns across 9 bases. Germline assignment: CDR1 SGDLS and CDR2 YYNGEE. CDR3 length: 16 amino acids. Unmatched junction bases numbered 11, after V lost 4 bases and J lost 6 bases.

The chain joins TRBV5-6 to TRBJ1-2; D possibly corresponds to TRBD1 (6 bases). V was clipped by 4 bases and J by 3 bases, with 16 bases between them. CDR1 SGHDT and CDR2 YYEEEE come from the germline V gene. This CDR3 contains 15 residues. The CDR3 DNA reads TGTGCCAGCAGCACGGACAGACTGGAGTACTATGGCTACACCTTC. As protein: CASSTDRLEYYGYTF.

The rearrangement links TRBV2 to TRBJ2-5, with TRBD1 as a possible D gene (6 bases). The last part of the DNA fits TRBJ2-7 better; the J call may be wrong. The CDR3 is 13 amino acids. Germline-derived CDR1 and CDR2 are SNHLY and FYNNEI. CDR3 DNA: TGTGCCAGCAGATCTACAGGGAACTACGAGCAGTACTTC. Its protein is CASRSTGNYEQYF.

This clonotype has a handful of counts. This chain links TRBV4-3 with TRBJ1-6; D ambiguous. The CDR3 consists of 16 residues. The ends were cut back, 0 bases at V and 8 bases at J, with 14 bases in the middle. Germline V gene sequence: CDR1 LGHNA, CDR2 YSLEER. The CDR3 DNA follows: TGCGCCAGCAGCCAAGATCGGGCAGGTGGTTATTCACCCCTCCACTTT. Translating it yields CASSQDRAGGYSPLHF.

This chain joins TRBV4-1 and TRBJ1-4, with unresolved D. The CDR3 extends over 20 amino acids. The germline V gene has CDR1 MGHRA and CDR2 YSYEKL. Trimming cost V 6 bases and J 2 bases, with 28 bases left between them. The CDR3 spells CASSYAKRLTLEATNEKLFF. CDR3 nucleotide sequence: TGCGCCAGCAGTTACGCGAAAAGGCTCACCCTCGAGGCGACTAATGAAAAACTGTTTTTT.

V usage is TRBV20-1 and J usage is TRBJ2-3; a weak D match, TRBD2 (5 bases). The CDR3 sequence is 18 residues long. Germline loops: CDR1 DFQATT, CDR2 SNEGSKA (reference sequence). The V and J ends lost 2 bases and 3 bases respectively, with 24 bases between them. The CDR3 spells CSARIRAEAEVETDTQYF. In DNA form, the CDR3 reads TGCAGTGCTAGAATTAGGGCCGAAGCGGAGGTGGAAACAGATACGCAGTATTTT.

Many counts were recorded for this clonotype. The chain carries TRBV12-3 or TRBV12-4 and TRBJ2-7; D perhaps matches TRBD1 (5 bases). CDR3 length: 12 amino acids. Trimming pared 6 bases from V and 2 bases from J, leaving 8 bases between. The CDR3 loop is CASSQGAYEQYF. DNA of the CDR3: TGTGCCAGCAGCCAAGGGGCCTACGAGCAGTACTTC.

The chain has TRBV4-3 and TRBJ1-4; D not resolved. Trimming stripped 0 bases from V and 0 bases from J, with 8 bases between. The CDR3 extends over 16 amino acids. CDR1 is LGHNA and CDR2 is YSLEER in the germline V gene. CDR3 protein: CASSQDGPATNEKLFF. The CDR3 DNA reads TGCGCCAGCAGCCAAGATGGCCCCGCAACTAATGAAAAACTGTTTTTT.

This clonotype was detected only a few times. This CDR3 is CASSLRQDATQYF. The CDR3, as DNA: TGTGCCAGCAGCTTACGACAGGATGCGACCCAGTACTTC. This chain connects TRBV7-3 to TRBJ2-7, with D possibly TRBD1 on 6 matching bases. Matching the DNA end better, TRBJ2-5 makes the J call doubtful. This CDR3 has 13 residues. The germline V gene has CDR1 SGHTA and CDR2 FQGTGA.